What follows describes a single T cell receptor (beta chain). Its matching antigen is unknown. Deletions cut 4 bases from V and 4 bases from J, with 12 bases between. CDR3 length: 14 amino acids. CDR1 MNHNS and CDR2 SASEGT come from the germline V gene. TCRdb's table, derived via immunoSEQ multiplex PCR, lists solely in-frame clones and lacks some. The profile shows 50,000 to 75,000 clones, around 92% of them singletons. This sample is drawn from a study of graft-versus-host responses after intestinal transplantation. The wider study: Multivisceral, liver-intestinal, or isolated intestinal transplants were received by the recipients. Whole-study results and caveats: Declines in HvG clones occurring early post-transplant were associated with peak circulating GvH clone levels.

The clonotype was recovered from a human donor who was the organ donor for an intestinal transplant. The chain employs TRBV6-1 and TRBJ2-3; no clear D. The source material was unstimulated CD4+ T cells sorted from spleen or lymph node cells, sampled before transplant. The CDR3 here is CASSVTRLADTQYF. CDR3 coding DNA: TGTGCCAGCAGTGTGACTCGCTTGGCAGATACGCAGTATTTT.